These 5 T cell receptor beta chains were all obtained from the same sample, sequenced in a study of T cell repertoires in cytomegalovirus infection. Using its own MiXCR run on the reads, TCRdb lists one record per CDR3 protein. Of under 350,000 distinct CDR3 sequences in the sample, roughly a tenth are singletons; the top ten hold less than 3%. Sequencing used PBMCs. These TCRs come from a human donor in good health (CMV status not recorded). Some clones in this sample may be carry-over from other donors' samples.

The V call is TRBV29-1, the J call TRBJ1-4, with D maybe TRBD1 (6 bases). V lost 4 bases, J lost 10 bases, and 22 bases lay in between. The CDR3 totals 15 residues. Germline CDR1 SQVTM, CDR2 ANQGSEA. CDR3 DNA: TGCAGCGTTGGGGGCCCCCCTCTGGTCAGGGGAAAACTGTTTTTT. Residues: CSVGGPPLVRGKLFF. Based on the CDR3 plus reference TRBV29-1 and TRBJ1-4, the full variable domain is SAVISQKPSRDICQRGTSLTIQCQVDSQVTMMFWYRQQPGQSLTLIATANQGSEATYESGFVIDKFPISRPNLTFSTLTVSNMSPEDSSIYLCSVGGPPLVRGKLFFGSGTQLSVL.

This clonotype was found once. This may be a read error: a much more frequent sequence differs by one nucleotide. V gene TRBV20-1 combines with J gene TRBJ1-6; a weak D match, TRBD1 (6 bases). Looked up from germline, CDR1 is DFQATT and CDR2 is SNEGSKA (reference sequence). The CDR3 runs 15 residues. DNA for the CDR3: TGCAGTGCTAAACCGGCGGGGCAGGGGATGGGACCCCTCCGCTTT. Translation gives CSAKPAGQGMGPLRF.

At least ten counts were recorded for this clonotype. The chain joins TRBV7-2 to TRBJ1-1; D unresolved. V shed 0 bases and J shed 0 bases, with 8 bases lying between them. The CDR3 is made up of 15 amino acids. In germline, CDR1 is SGHTA, CDR2 FQGNSA. The CDR3 protein is CASSLASSMNTEAFF. CDR3 sequence (DNA): TGTGCCAGCAGCTTAGCCAGCAGCATGAACACTGAAGCTTTCTTT.

The sample holds a few counts of this clonotype. The rearrangement joins TRBV20-1 to TRBJ2-1, with no clear D. The germline gives CDR1 DFQATT, CDR2 SNEGSKA (reference sequence). V was cut by 4 bases and J by 1 base, with 8 bases left in between. This CDR3 has 13 residues. The CDR3 sequence: CSATTQSYNEQFF. CDR3 in DNA: TGCAGTGCTACAACGCAATCCTACAATGAGCAGTTCTTC.

This clonotype has just a few counts. The chain carries TRBV6-6 and TRBJ2-7; no reliable D call. From germline, CDR1 is MNHNY and CDR2 SVGAGI (reference sequence). Trimming shortened V by 4 bases and J by 4 bases, and 17 bases separated the two germline ends. This CDR3 region has 15 residues. The CDR3 nucleotides read TGTGCCAGCAGTTCCCCGGGCACGATAGCTTACGAGCAGTACTTC. Translation gives CASSSPGTIAYEQYF.